This T cell receptor (beta chain) was identified during a study of shared clonotypes between healthy human individuals. V lost 3 bases, J lost 6 bases, and 8 bases stayed unmatched. The CDR3 covers 16 residues. From germline, CDR1 is MNHEY and CDR2 SMNVEV (reference sequence). CD45RO-negative, CCR7-selected cells formed the naive CD8 fraction, which excluded terminally differentiated effector memory CD45RA+ cells. The protocol was immunoSEQ multiplex PCR, while the TCRdb copy is restricted to in-frame clones and leaves out a portion. The data hold some 2,100,000 clones, with more than 85% observed a single time. This clone appeared once.

The rearrangement links TRBV27 to TRBJ2-2, with 9 bases that match TRBD2. Sequenced input: naive CD8+ T cells from PBMCs. The receptor's source is a young man in good health. Some clones in this sample may be carry-over from other donors' samples. CDR3 loop: CASSFLAGGPPGELFF. DNA of the CDR3: TGTGCCAGCAGTTTTCTGGCGGGAGGGCCACCCGGGGAGCTGTTTTTT.